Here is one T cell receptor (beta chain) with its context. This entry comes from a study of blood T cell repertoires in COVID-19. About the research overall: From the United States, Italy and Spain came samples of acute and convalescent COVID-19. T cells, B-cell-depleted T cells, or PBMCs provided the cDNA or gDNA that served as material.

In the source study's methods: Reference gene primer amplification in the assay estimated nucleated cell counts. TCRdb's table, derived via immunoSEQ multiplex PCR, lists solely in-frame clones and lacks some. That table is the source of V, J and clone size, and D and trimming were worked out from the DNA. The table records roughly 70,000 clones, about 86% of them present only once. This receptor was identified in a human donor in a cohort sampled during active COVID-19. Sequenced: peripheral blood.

DNA for the CDR3: TGTGCCAGCAGTTTTTCGGACAGGGTCAGGTACGAGCAGTACTTC. Encoded protein: CASSFSDRVRYEQYF. The chain links TRBV6-5 to TRBJ2-7, with 8 bases lining up with TRBD1. The V segment lost 4 bases and the J segment 4 bases; nucleotides outside the gene matches: 9. Germline lookup yields CDR1 MNHEY and CDR2 SVGAGI. This CDR3 spans 15 amino acids.